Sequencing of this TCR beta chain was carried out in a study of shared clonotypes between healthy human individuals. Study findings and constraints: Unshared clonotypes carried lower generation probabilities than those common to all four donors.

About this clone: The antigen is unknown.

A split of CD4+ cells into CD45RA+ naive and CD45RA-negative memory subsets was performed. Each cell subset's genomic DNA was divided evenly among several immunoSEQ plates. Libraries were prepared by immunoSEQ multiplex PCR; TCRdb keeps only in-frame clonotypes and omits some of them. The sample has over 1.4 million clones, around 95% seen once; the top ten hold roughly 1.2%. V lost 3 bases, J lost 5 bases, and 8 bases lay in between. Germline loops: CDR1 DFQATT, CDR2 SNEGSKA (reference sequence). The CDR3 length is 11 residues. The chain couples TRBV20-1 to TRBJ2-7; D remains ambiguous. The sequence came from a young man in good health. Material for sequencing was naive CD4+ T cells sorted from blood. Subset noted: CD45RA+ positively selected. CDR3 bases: TGCAGTGCTAGTGGAGTTCACGAGCAGTACTTC. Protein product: CSASGVHEQYF.